Listed here are 17 T cell receptor beta chains from one sample, sequenced in a study of blood T cells in healthy people across ages. The authors ran a second PCR of roughly 6 to 11 cycles using a sample-barcoded 5' primer and a J-beta primer mix. MiXCR was run by TCRdb on the 5' RACE reads, yielding one entry per CDR3 protein. The table lists some 370,000 distinct CDR3 sequences, roughly half of them singletons, with under 60% in the top ten. Source material: blood. These receptor sequences come from a man aged 60 to 69 in good health.

A few counts support this clonotype. The chain carries TRBV7-2 and TRBJ2-1, with D perhaps TRBD2 (5 bases). The CDR3 sequence is 14 residues long. The V and J ends lost 1 base and 9 bases respectively, with 13 bases between them. CDR1 and CDR2 (germline): SGHTA, FQGNSA. CDR3 sequence (DNA): TGTGCCAGCAGCTTAGAGTCGCATCGGGGTGAGCAGTTCTTC. Its protein product is CASSLESHRGEQFF. The full variable domain, its missing parts supplied by reference TRBV7-2 and TRBJ2-1, is GAGVSQSPSNKVTEKGKDVELRCDPISGHTALYWYRQSLGQGLEFLIYFQGNSAPDKSGLPSDRFSAERTGGSVSTLTIQRTQQEDSAVYLCASSLESHRGEQFFGPGTRLTVL.

The chain recombines TRBV4-3 with TRBJ2-4; 7 positions match TRBD1. The assigned J gene may be wrong: the sequence end matches TRBJ2-7 better. Germline CDR1 and CDR2: LGHNA and YSLEER. The CDR3 is 12 amino acids. The CDR3 protein is CASSHGQDEQYF. Here the CDR3 DNA reads TGCGCCAGCAGCCACGGACAGGACGAGCAGTACTTC.

This clonotype was observed a few times. The J gene is TRBJ2-4, the V gene TRBV10-2, with TRBD2 as a possible D gene (5 bases). V dropped 8 bases and J dropped 13 bases, with 18 bases sitting between them. This CDR3 contains 12 residues. Germline CDR1 reads WSHSY; CDR2 reads SAAADI. CDR3 coding DNA: TGCGCCAGCTGCACTTCTCTCGGGGAGCAGTACTTC. It codes for CASCTSLGEQYF.

This chain joins TRBV3-1 and TRBJ2-7; no reliable D call. The ends were cut back, 2 bases at V and 2 bases at J, with 13 bases in the middle. Germline values: CDR1 LGHDT, CDR2 YNNKEL (reference sequence). This CDR3 contains 15 residues. The CDR3 coding sequence is TGTGCCAGCAGCCAACGAAGCACCGGTCCCTACGAGCAGTACTTC. It specifies CASSQRSTGPYEQYF.

The table lists this clonotype with a count of one. The V call is TRBV4-3, the J call TRBJ2-1; D may be TRBD1 (6 bases). Trimming took 4 bases from V and 4 from J, leaving 14 bases between them. CDR1 and CDR2 from the germline V gene are LGHNA and YSLEER. The CDR3 runs to 15 residues. CDR3 residues: CASSLAGAQYNEQFF. Here the CDR3 DNA reads TGCGCCAGCAGCCTGGCAGGGGCGCAGTACAATGAGCAGTTCTTC.

The chain has TRBV3-1 and TRBJ2-1; 8 nucleotides agree with TRBD2. V was pared by 4 bases and J by 7 bases, with 9 bases of the junction left unmatched. The CDR3 covers 15 residues. Germline loops: CDR1 LGHDT, CDR2 YNNKEL (reference sequence). The CDR3 loop reads CASSPRPGGFNEQFF. The CDR3, as DNA: TGTGCCAGCAGCCCCCGACCGGGGGGGTTTAATGAGCAGTTCTTC.

This clonotype was seen ten or more times. V is TRBV12-3 or TRBV12-4 and J is TRBJ2-7; TRBD2 agrees at 7 bases. The CDR3 spans 14 residues. Trimming at V came to 1 base and at J to 2 bases, leaving 2 bases not matched to a gene. The CDR3 DNA is TGTGCCAGCAGTTTAGGGGGGGGACCCTACGAGCAGTACTTC. Translating it yields CASSLGGGPYEQYF.

This clonotype came up once. V and J are TRBV3-1 and TRBJ2-1; 8 bases are a match to TRBD1. The end of the DNA aligns better with TRBJ2-7, so the J call may be wrong. CDR3 length equals 14 residues. The germline V gene encodes CDR1 LGHDT and CDR2 YNNKEL (reference sequence). The CDR3 DNA reads as TGTGCCAGCAGCCACAGGGGGCCTACCTACGAGCAGTACTTC. Protein sequence: CASSHRGPTYEQYF.

The sample holds a few counts of this clonotype. Possible read error: a much larger clone is one base away. The chain links TRBV12-3 or TRBV12-4 to TRBJ2-7, with TRBD2 matching 7 bases. CDR3 length: 14 residues. J lost 4 bases, V lost 3 bases, and 6 bases had no gene match. This chain's CDR3 is CASSLTNGRYEQYF. CDR3 coding DNA: TGTGCCAGCAGTTTGACTAACGGGAGGTACGAGCAGTACTTC.

V usage is TRBV4-3 and J usage is TRBJ2-1, with TRBD2 as a possible D gene (5 bases). The CDR3 loop spans 14 amino acids. The ends were cut back, 0 bases at V and 8 bases at J, with 11 bases in the middle. Germline-derived CDR1 and CDR2 are LGHNA and YSLEER. In DNA, the CDR3 is TGCGCCAGCAGCCAAGAAGGACTCGGGGATGAGCAGTTCTTC. Encoded protein: CASSQEGLGDEQFF.

The V call is TRBV7-3, the J call TRBJ2-1; the match to TRBD2 covers 10 bases. Germline V gene sequence: CDR1 SGHTA, CDR2 FQGTGA. V shed 8 bases, J shed 2 bases, and the junction held 18 bases outside the gene matches. CDR3 length: 19 residues. The CDR3 DNA reads TGTGCCAGCTACGGGTCAGGCGGAGCGGGAGGGAGCCCCTACAATGAGCAGTTCTTC. This sequence encodes CASYGSGGAGGSPYNEQFF.

The sample holds one count of this clonotype. At one end the junction does not follow the germline gene, possibly because of a read error. The chain joins TRBV7-2 to TRBJ2-3; TRBD2 matches 13 bases. This CDR3 spans 16 amino acids. CDR1 SGHTA and CDR2 FQGNSA come from the germline V gene. The CDR3 reads CASSPGLAGSTDTQYF. The CDR3 DNA follows: TGTGCCAGCAGCCCGGGACTAGCGGGGAGCACGGATACGCAGTATTTT.

The chain has TRBV29-1 and TRBJ2-5; the D gene could be TRBD1 or TRBD2 (6 bases each). Deletions cut 0 bases from V and 1 base from J, with 15 bases between. The CDR3 totals 16 residues. Germline lookup yields CDR1 SQVTM and CDR2 ANQGSEA. The CDR3 nucleotides are TGCAGCGTTGAAGATGGGGGGCGCGGGCTCCAAGAGACCCAGTACTTC. It is translated as CSVEDGGRGLQETQYF.

The chain uses TRBV9 and TRBJ2-5; TRBD2 might be the D (6 bases). The germline V gene encodes CDR1 SGDLS and CDR2 YYNGEE. This CDR3 contains 16 residues. Trimming shortened V by 3 bases and J by 5 bases, and 20 bases separated the two germline ends. The CDR3 loop reads CASSALAGTARETQYF. The CDR3 nucleotides read TGTGCCAGCAGCGCCCTCGCCGGGACTGCCCGGGAGACCCAGTACTTC.

This chain connects TRBV7-2 to TRBJ2-1; TRBD2 might be the D (6 bases). Trimming cost V 2 bases and J 6 bases, with 17 bases left between them. Germline V CDR1 and CDR2: SGHTA, FQGNSA. CDR3 length equals 16 residues. CDR3 region: CASSLIRPGAPNEQFF. The CDR3 DNA follows: TGTGCCAGCAGCTTAATTCGTCCGGGAGCCCCCAATGAGCAGTTCTTC.

The rearrangement uses TRBV7-3 and TRBJ2-7, with 10 positions matching TRBD2. The CDR3 spans 14 residues. The J segment lost 4 bases and the V segment lost 6 bases, leaving 6 bases of the junction unmatched. The germline V gene has CDR1 SGHTA and CDR2 FQGTGA. CDR3 in amino acids: CASSLAGGGYEQYF. In DNA, the CDR3 is TGTGCCAGCAGTTTAGCGGGAGGTGGATACGAGCAGTACTTC.

This clonotype was seen a handful of times. This chain links TRBV7-2 with TRBJ2-1; 8 nucleotides match TRBD2. Germline lookup yields CDR1 SGHTA and CDR2 FQGNSA. The CDR3 has 13 residues. Germline trimming cut 5 bases from V and 8 bases from J; bases unmatched to any gene: 5. CDR3 loop: CASSTGGRDEQFF. In DNA, the CDR3 is TGTGCCAGCAGCACGGGGGGGCGGGATGAGCAGTTCTTC.